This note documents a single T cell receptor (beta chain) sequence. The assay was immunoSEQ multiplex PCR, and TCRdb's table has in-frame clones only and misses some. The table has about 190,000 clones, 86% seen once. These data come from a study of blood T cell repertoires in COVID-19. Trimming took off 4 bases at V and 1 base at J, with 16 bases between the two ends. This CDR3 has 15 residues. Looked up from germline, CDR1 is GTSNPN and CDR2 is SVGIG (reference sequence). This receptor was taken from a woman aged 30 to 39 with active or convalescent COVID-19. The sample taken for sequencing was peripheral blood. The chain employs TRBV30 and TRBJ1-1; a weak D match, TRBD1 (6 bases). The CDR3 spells CAWNFDRRWNTEAFF. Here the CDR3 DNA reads TGTGCCTGGAATTTCGACAGGCGGTGGAACACTGAAGCTTTCTTT.